This T cell receptor beta chain was identified in a study of blood T cell repertoires in COVID-19. J was trimmed by 5 bases and V by 3 bases; bases with no gene match: 6. CDR1 and CDR2 from the germline V gene are SGHNT and YYREEE (reference sequence). The CDR3 has 14 amino acids. Method: immunoSEQ multiplex PCR; TCRdb's copy keeps in-frame clones and lacks some. The profile shows a few hundred thousand clones, 75% to 90% of them singletons. The gene calls are TRBV5-4 and TRBJ2-5; 8 nucleotides match TRBD1. The receptor was isolated from a woman in her twenties or thirties who had recovered from COVID-19. Sequenced material: PBMCs or T cells enriched from blood (not recorded which). The CDR3, as DNA: TGTGCCAGCAGCTACAACAGGGGGAGGGAGACCCAGTACTTC. It translates to CASSYNRGRETQYF. The entire variable domain, with the rest obtained from reference TRBV5-4 and TRBJ2-5, is as follows: ETGVTQSPTHLIKTRGQQVTLRCSSQSGHNTVSWYQQALGQGPQFIFQYYREEENGRGNFPPRFSGLQFPNYSSELNVNALELDDSALYLCASSYNRGRETQYFGPGTRLLVL.